Sequencing of this TCR beta chain was carried out in a study of T-cell memory formation after mild COVID-19 (dated by TCRdb to the early 2020s). Context from the whole study: Most TCR sequence clusters were specific to one of the two donors. In a couple of donors, T-cell clones that expanded and contracted after mild COVID-19 were followed by sequencing TCRalpha and TCRbeta repertoires longitudinally. The cohort was made up of two young adult volunteers, one female and one male, who were previously healthy.

What the research found in general, with its limitations: Some responding clones were detected in pre-infection memory, suggesting pre-existing cross-reactive memory T cells joined the SARS-CoV-2 response. Clones that contracted from day 15 to 85 showed balanced CD4/CD8 phenotypes, whereas a second wave of clones that expanded from day 15 to 37 leaned towards CD4+. The study covered only a couple of mild cases, and larger cohorts including severe cases with pre-infection samples were considered necessary. Contracting CD4+ clones turned up mainly in the CM and EM memory subsets, whereas EMRA was where CD8+ clones were enriched. The second-wave clones that peaked on day 37 were not confirmed to be SARS-CoV-2 specific.

The CDR3 covers 16 residues, taking in both the cysteine and the phenylalanine. Just CDR3 DNA is preserved here, 48 bases in frame from base 1. V sheds 2 bases and J sheds 4 bases, leaving 12 bases between their ends. Per the germline V gene (reference sequence), MNHEY is the CDR1 and SMNVEV is the CDR2. The reads were generated on an Illumina NovaSeq 6000. Using 5'RACE with constant-segment primers, TCRalpha and TCRbeta cDNA libraries were constructed, with sample barcodes and unique molecular identifiers added in the process. RNA was extracted from every sample with Trizol reagent. Libraries were amplified in two PCR steps, with a second sample barcode and Illumina TruSeq adapters added in the second step. Sequencing of the libraries was done on an Illumina NovaSeq, producing 2 x 150 bp paired-end reads. Processing in the source paper ran as follows. Demultiplexing of reads and collapsing into UMI-guided consensus sequences were performed with migec v1.2.7. Using mixcr v2.1.11, the UMI consensuses were aligned to TRA and TRB V and J templates and assembled into clonotypes. A clonotype was counted as expanded or contracted only when both edgeR and NoisET called the clonotype significant, with the noise models trained on biological replicates. For edgeR calls, the thresholds were a false discovery rate-adjusted p below 0.01 and a log2 fold-change of 1. As an exploratory analysis of dynamics, PCA with hierarchical clustering was applied to max-normalized trajectories of the 1000 most abundant clonotypes. Separately sequenced CD4+ and CD8+ repertoires were used to assign the CD4 or CD8 phenotype of responding clones. The public reads were reanalyzed by TCRdb: fastp trimming at Q25, MiXCR alignment, in-frame beta chains only. Rows with a matching CDR3 protein are joined into one entry that keeps the most common DNA and genes. These V and J calls are TCRdb output, not the study's own analysis. This sample has 150,000 or so distinct CDR3 sequences in its table, and roughly 15% of those were observed once. In total, the top ten clones hold 13% to 15% of the sample.

Ficoll-Paque density gradient centrifugation was the method used to isolate PBMCs. About this clonotype: Its recognized antigen is unknown. No qualities accompany the bases; no much larger clone lies one base away.

The TCR sequence derives from an adult woman who had mild COVID-19 (a few samples of this study predate the infection). The sample titles of this study are shuffled in the database, so cell type and time point are left out; the donor was told from shared clones. Sample: PBMCs or a T cell subset sorted from them (not recorded which). This chain is built from TRBV27 and TRBJ1-6, with no D gene named confidently. The sequenced DNA: TGTGCCAGCAGTTTAAGAAGCGGCCCATATAATTCACCCCTCCACTTT. It translates as CASSLRSGPYNSPLHF.